Listed here are 26 T cell receptor beta chains from one sample, sequenced in a study of blood T cell repertoires in COVID-19. Here immunoSEQ multiplex PCR was the method, and the copy in TCRdb shows in-frame clones only, minus some. The sample contains 100,000 or so clones, under 80% of which appear only once. The sequenced sample was peripheral blood. These receptors were taken from a woman in her seventies with acute or convalescent COVID-19.

The chain couples TRBV5-5 to TRBJ1-2, with a tentative D call TRBD1 (6 bases). The CDR3 covers 14 residues. The germline gives CDR1 SGHKS, CDR2 YYEKEE (reference sequence). The V end was cut by 2 bases, the J end by 2 bases, with 10 bases between. This CDR3 reads CASSFGTLNYGYTF. The CDR3 region has the DNA TGTGCCAGCAGCTTTGGGACACTGAACTATGGCTACACCTTC.

The V and J genes are TRBV28 and TRBJ2-7; maybe TRBD1 (6 bases). CDR1 is MDHEN and CDR2 is SYDVKM in the germline V gene. The V and J ends lost 5 bases and 0 bases respectively, with 11 bases between them. The CDR3 extends over 14 amino acids. CDR3 sequence: CASSGQTGSYEQYF. DNA for the CDR3: TGTGCCAGCAGTGGCCAGACAGGCTCCTACGAGCAGTACTTC.

The genes are TRBV7-9 and TRBJ2-3; 9 bases map to TRBD2. The germline gives CDR1 SEHNR, CDR2 FQNEAQ (reference sequence). Trimming took 3 bases from V and 4 from J; bases not matched to a gene: 8. The CDR3 extends over 16 amino acids. Written as DNA, the CDR3 is TGTGCCAGCAGCTTTCGCAGCGGGGGGCTCGCAGATACGCAGTATTTT. This gives the protein CASSFRSGGLADTQYF.

This clone appeared a few times. V is TRBV5-1 and J is TRBJ1-1; 9 bases are shared with TRBD1. V dropped 3 bases and J dropped 6; count of bases not matched to a gene: 9. This CDR3 has 15 amino acids. CDR1 SGHRS and CDR2 YFSETQ come from the germline V gene. Here the CDR3 reads CASSSVSQGASEAFF. For the CDR3, the DNA is TGCGCCAGCAGCTCCGTATCACAGGGGGCCTCTGAAGCTTTCTTT.

The chain couples TRBV5-4 to TRBJ1-1, with TRBD1 identical over 7 bases. This CDR3 comprises 16 residues. V shed 1 base, J shed 0 bases, and the junction held 6 bases outside the gene matches. CDR1 and CDR2 from the germline V gene are SGHNT and YYREEE (reference sequence). CDR3 nucleotides: TGTGCCAGCAGCTTGTTCCCAGGGGGAATGAACACTGAAGCTTTCTTT. Amino acid sequence: CASSLFPGGMNTEAFF.

The chain employs TRBV6-6 and TRBJ1-5, with D possibly matching TRBD1 (5 bases). V lost 5 bases to trimming and J lost 0 bases, with 8 bases between them. CDR1 is MNHNY and CDR2 is SVGAGI in the germline V gene (reference sequence). The CDR3 length is 14 residues. As DNA, the CDR3 is TGTGCCAGCAGTCATGACAGTAGCAATCAGCCCCAGCATTTT. It translates to CASSHDSSNQPQHF.

The chain carries TRBV5-1 and TRBJ2-3; D is perhaps TRBD1 (6 bases). The V end lost 2 bases, the J end lost 5 bases, and 12 bases lay between the germline ends. Looked up from germline, CDR1 is SGHRS and CDR2 is YFSETQ. The CDR3 has 14 amino acids. The CDR3, as DNA: TGCGCCAGCAGCTTTCAGGGGAGTATAGATACGCAGTATTTT. It specifies CASSFQGSIDTQYF.

J is TRBJ2-2 and V is TRBV24-1, with TRBD2 as a possible D gene (6 bases). CDR1 KGHDR and CDR2 SFDVKD come from the germline V gene. With 4 bases removed from V and 4 bases from J, the gap between germline ends came to 21 bases. The CDR3 extends over 18 amino acids. The CDR3 DNA sequence: TGTGCCACCAGTGACCGGACCGGGACTCCCAAAAGCACCGGGGAGCTGTTTTTT. It codes for CATSDRTGTPKSTGELFF.

V and J are TRBV3-1 (or the pseudogene TRBV3-2) and TRBJ2-2, with D possibly being TRBD1 (6 bases). Between the trimmed V and J ends, which lost 3 bases and 7 bases, there was a span of 9 bases. CDR3 length: 13 amino acids. CDR1 is LGHDT and CDR2 is YNNKEL in the germline V gene (reference sequence). CDR3 sequence: CASSQWDIGELFF. CDR3 sequence (DNA): TGTGCCAGCAGCCAGTGGGACATCGGGGAGCTGTTTTTT.

The chain couples TRBV9 to TRBJ1-1; 8 nucleotides agree with TRBD1. V lost 2 bases to trimming and J lost 4 bases; unmatched junction nucleotides: 4. Looked up from germline, CDR1 is SGDLS and CDR2 is YYNGEE. The CDR3 is made up of 14 amino acids. In DNA form, the CDR3 reads TGTGCCAGCAGCGTGATGGACAGGGCCACTGAAGCTTTCTTT. Translation: CASSVMDRATEAFF.

The CDR3: CASSYPGTGGELFF. The CDR3 region has the DNA TGTGCCAGCAGTTACCCTGGGACAGGGGGGGAGCTGTTTTTT. V usage is TRBV6-5 and J usage is TRBJ2-2; TRBD1 matches at 9 bases. V shed 2 bases, J shed 8 bases, and the junction held 3 bases outside the gene matches. CDR1 MNHEY and CDR2 SVGAGI come from the germline V gene. The CDR3 sequence is 14 residues long.

The chain recombines TRBV19 with TRBJ2-2; 9 bases are a match to TRBD1. CDR3 length equals 15 residues. The germline CDR1 and CDR2 sequences are LNHDA and SQIVND (reference sequence). V gave up 6 bases and J gave up 4 bases; unmatched junction bases: 6. The CDR3 sequence is CASSKGQGSTGELFF. CDR3 bases: TGTGCCAGTAGCAAGGGACAGGGTAGCACCGGGGAGCTGTTTTTT.

This clone appeared a single time. The chain employs TRBV10-3 and TRBJ1-1, with 8 bases that match TRBD1. The germline CDR1 and CDR2 sequences are ENHRY and SYGVKD. V trimming: 7 bases; J trimming: 7 bases; junction bases outside the gene matches: 5. This CDR3 has 12 amino acids. The CDR3 region has the DNA TGTGCCATCATGTCAGGGGGCCTTGAAGCTTTCTTT. Residues: CAIMSGGLEAFF.

The chain is built from TRBV7-9 and TRBJ2-5, with 7 positions matching TRBD1. Germline V lookup: CDR1 SEHNR, CDR2 FQNEAQ (reference sequence). The CDR3 is 16 amino acids. Germline trimming cut 3 bases from V and 5 bases from J; bases unmatched to any gene: 12. The CDR3 region has the DNA TGTGCCAGCAGCTTCCCCTATACAGGGGATGGGGAGACCCAGTACTTC. As protein: CASSFPYTGDGETQYF.

The chain carries TRBV6-5 and TRBJ1-5; D call uncertain. The CDR3 runs 13 residues. Germline CDR1 is MNHEY and CDR2 is SVGAGI. V lost 4 bases, J lost 9 bases, and 13 bases lay in between. The CDR3 sequence: CASSSIVRGPQHF. CDR3 coding DNA: TGTGCCAGCAGTTCAATCGTCCGCGGGCCCCAGCATTTT.

V is TRBV6-5 and J is TRBJ1-6; D gene uncertain. The germline V and J ends were trimmed by 10 bases and 10 bases, with 20 bases remaining between them. The CDR3 extends over 14 amino acids. The germline V gene encodes CDR1 MNHEY and CDR2 SVGAGI. DNA of the CDR3: TGTGCCACCCACCCGGAATCGGGAACCTCACCCCTCCACTTT. It encodes CATHPESGTSPLHF.

V gene TRBV7-6 combines with J gene TRBJ1-5; the D gene is possibly TRBD1 (5 bases). V gave up 1 base and J gave up 3 bases, with 16 bases separating them. This CDR3 contains 17 residues. Germline CDR1 reads SGHVS; CDR2 reads FNYEAQ. DNA of the CDR3: TGTGCCAGCAGCTTAGGAGGGTCCGGGGGGACCAATCAGCCCCAGCATTTT. This codes for CASSLGGSGGTNQPQHF.

This clone has just one count. The chain links TRBV5-1 to TRBJ1-3; 7 bases line up with TRBD1. J lost 1 base, V lost 4 bases, and 17 bases had no gene match. Germline V lookup: CDR1 SGHRS, CDR2 YFSETQ. This CDR3 has 19 residues. CDR3 DNA: TGCGCCAGCAGCCTCCATAGACAGGGTCCCGGCGGATCTGGAAACACCATATATTTT. It specifies CASSLHRQGPGGSGNTIYF.

This sequence joins TRBV7-2 and TRBJ2-3; D perhaps matches TRBD2 (5 bases). CDR3 length equals 15 residues. Germline V gene sequence: CDR1 SGHTA, CDR2 FQGNSA. V was shortened by 6 bases and J by 0 bases, with 13 bases between the two germline ends. CDR3 sequence: CASRLSGGSTDTQYF. The DNA of the CDR3 is TGTGCCAGCAGATTAAGCGGTGGAAGCACAGATACGCAGTATTTT.

This clone was counted only a few times. This chain uses TRBV30 with TRBJ1-2; D perhaps matches TRBD1 (5 bases). The CDR3 loop spans 12 amino acids. CDR1 is GTSNPN and CDR2 is SVGIG in the germline V gene (reference sequence). The V and J ends lost 8 bases and 4 bases respectively, with 14 bases between them. The DNA of the CDR3 is TGTGCCCGAAATAGCGGGGGCTATGGCTACACCTTC. Its translation is CARNSGGYGYTF.

The chain joins TRBV5-1 to TRBJ1-2; tentatively, D is TRBD1 (6 bases). In germline, CDR1 is SGHRS, CDR2 YFSETQ. There are 14 residues in the CDR3. The ends were cut back, 3 bases at V and 8 bases at J, with 17 bases in the middle. In nucleotides, the CDR3 is TGCGCCAGCAGCTCCCCAGGGGTCATGGGAGGCTACACCTTC. As protein: CASSSPGVMGGYTF. Drawing the rest from reference TRBV5-1 and TRBJ1-2, the complete variable domain is KAGVTQTPRYLIKTRGQQVTLSCSPISGHRSVSWYQQTPGQGLQFLFEYFSETQRNKGNFPGRFSGRQFSNSRSEMNVSTLELGDSALYLCASSSPGVMGGYTFGSGTRLTVV.

This clone has only a few counts. The chain links TRBV4-3 to TRBJ2-3, with TRBD1 matching over 11 bases. This CDR3 has 16 amino acids. The germline V gene encodes CDR1 LGHNA and CDR2 YSLEER. J gave up 3 bases and V 0 bases, and 2 bases lay outside the gene matches. The CDR3 is CASSQEGQGGTDTQYF. CDR3 nucleotides: TGCGCCAGCAGCCAAGAGGGACAGGGGGGGACAGATACGCAGTATTTT.

The table lists this clone with a few counts. The chain couples TRBV6-5 to TRBJ1-2, with 7 bases that match TRBD1. The J segment lost 5 bases and the V segment lost 6 bases, leaving 3 bases of the junction unmatched. There are 12 residues in the CDR3. Germline-derived CDR1 and CDR2 are MNHEY and SVGAGI. The DNA for the CDR3 is TGTGCCAGCAGGCGGACAGGATATGGCTACACCTTC. Its translation is CASRRTGYGYTF.

The chain couples TRBV5-1 to TRBJ2-3; D remains ambiguous. Germline V CDR1 and CDR2: SGHRS, YFSETQ. There are 13 residues in the CDR3. V was shortened by 3 bases and J by 2 bases, with 7 bases between the two germline ends. This chain's CDR3 is CASSSGTTDTQYF. CDR3 nucleotides: TGCGCCAGCAGCTCCGGTACCACAGATACGCAGTATTTT. Full variable domain (missing parts from reference TRBV5-1 and TRBJ2-3): KAGVTQTPRYLIKTRGQQVTLSCSPISGHRSVSWYQQTPGQGLQFLFEYFSETQRNKGNFPGRFSGRQFSNSRSEMNVSTLELGDSALYLCASSSGTTDTQYFGPGTRLTVL.

The chain uses TRBV5-1 and TRBJ2-3, with 9 bases matching TRBD1. V dropped 6 bases and J dropped 5; count of bases not matched to a gene: 7. This CDR3 has 14 residues. Germline CDR1 and CDR2: SGHRS and YFSETQ. CDR3 residues: CASTRDRERDTQYF. The CDR3 DNA reads TGCGCCAGCACCCGGGACAGGGAAAGAGATACGCAGTATTTT. The full variable domain, with the rest looked up from reference TRBV5-1 and TRBJ2-3, is KAGVTQTPRYLIKTRGQQVTLSCSPISGHRSVSWYQQTPGQGLQFLFEYFSETQRNKGNFPGRFSGRQFSNSRSEMNVSTLELGDSALYLCASTRDRERDTQYFGPGTRLTVL.

This clone was counted only a few times. The chain combines TRBV15 with TRBJ2-1; 9 nucleotides match TRBD2. Germline V gives CDR1 LNHNV, CDR2 YYDKDF (reference sequence). This CDR3 has 17 residues. Germline trimming cut 1 base from V and 5 bases from J; bases unmatched to any gene: 9. The CDR3 DNA reads TGTGCCACCAGCAGAGGAAGGGTTGCGGGGGGGAACAATGAGCAGTTCTTC. It is translated as CATSRGRVAGGNNEQFF.